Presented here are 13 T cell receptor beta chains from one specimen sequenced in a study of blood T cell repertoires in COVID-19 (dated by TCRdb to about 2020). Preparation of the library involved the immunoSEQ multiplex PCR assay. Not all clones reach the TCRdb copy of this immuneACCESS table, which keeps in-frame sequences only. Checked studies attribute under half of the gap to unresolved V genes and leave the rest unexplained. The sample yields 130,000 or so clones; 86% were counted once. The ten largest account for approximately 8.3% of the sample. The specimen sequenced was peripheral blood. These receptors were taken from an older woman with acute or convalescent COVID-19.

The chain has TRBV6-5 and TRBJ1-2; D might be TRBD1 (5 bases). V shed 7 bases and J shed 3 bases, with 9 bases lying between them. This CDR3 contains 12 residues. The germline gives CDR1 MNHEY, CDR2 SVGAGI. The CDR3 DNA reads TGTGCCAGCATACAGGATTACTATGGCTACACCTTC. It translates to CASIQDYYGYTF.

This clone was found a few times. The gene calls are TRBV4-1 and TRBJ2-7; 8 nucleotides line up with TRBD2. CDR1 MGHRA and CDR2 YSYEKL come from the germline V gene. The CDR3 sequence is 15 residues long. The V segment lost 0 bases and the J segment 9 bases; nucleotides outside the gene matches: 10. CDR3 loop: CASSQDYTSGEGQYF. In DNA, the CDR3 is TGCGCCAGCAGCCAAGATTATACTAGCGGCGAGGGGCAGTACTTC.

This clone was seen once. CDR3 region: CASLVDSNYGYTF. The CDR3 region has the DNA TGTGCCAGCCTCGTGGACAGCAACTATGGCTACACCTTC. V and J are TRBV28 and TRBJ1-2; D is possibly TRBD1 (6 bases). This CDR3 is 13 amino acids long. CDR1 and CDR2 from the germline V gene are MDHEN and SYDVKM. Trimming removed 8 bases at V and 2 bases at J, with 12 bases between.

CDR3 nucleotide sequence: TGTGCCAGCAGCCTGACTAGTGATTCCTACAATGAGCAGTTCTTC. It specifies CASSLTSDSYNEQFF. J is TRBJ2-1 and V is TRBV4-2, with D perhaps TRBD2 (6 bases). Trimming left V 4 bases short and J 1 base short, with 11 bases between. There are 15 residues in the CDR3. Germline assignment: CDR1 LGHNA and CDR2 YNFKEQ.

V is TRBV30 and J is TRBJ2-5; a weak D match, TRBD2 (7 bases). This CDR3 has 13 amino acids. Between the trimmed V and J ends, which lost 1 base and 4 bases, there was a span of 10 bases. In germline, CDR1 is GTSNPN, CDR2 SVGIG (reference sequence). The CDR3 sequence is CAWSGGGPETQYF. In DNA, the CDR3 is TGTGCCTGGAGTGGGGGGGGGCCAGAGACCCAGTACTTC.

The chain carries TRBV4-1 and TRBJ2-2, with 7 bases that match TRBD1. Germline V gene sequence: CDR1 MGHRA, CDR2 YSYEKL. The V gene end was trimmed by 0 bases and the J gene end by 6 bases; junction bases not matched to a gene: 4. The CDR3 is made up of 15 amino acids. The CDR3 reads CASSQEFQGAGELFF. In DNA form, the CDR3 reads TGCGCCAGCAGCCAAGAGTTCCAGGGGGCCGGGGAGCTGTTTTTT.

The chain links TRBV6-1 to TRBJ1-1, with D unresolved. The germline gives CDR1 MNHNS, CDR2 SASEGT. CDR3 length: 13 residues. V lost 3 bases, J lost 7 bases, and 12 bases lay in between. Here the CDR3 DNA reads TGTGCCAGCAGTGACGCGGGGTCTAATGAAGCTTTCTTT. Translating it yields CASSDAGSNEAFF.

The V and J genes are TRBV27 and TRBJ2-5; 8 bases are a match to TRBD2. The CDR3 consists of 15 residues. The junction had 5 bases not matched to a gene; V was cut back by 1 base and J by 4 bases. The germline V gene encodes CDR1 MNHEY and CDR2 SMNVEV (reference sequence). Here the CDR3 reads CASSLYAGGTETQYF. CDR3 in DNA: TGTGCCAGCAGTTTATATGCGGGGGGTACAGAGACCCAGTACTTC.

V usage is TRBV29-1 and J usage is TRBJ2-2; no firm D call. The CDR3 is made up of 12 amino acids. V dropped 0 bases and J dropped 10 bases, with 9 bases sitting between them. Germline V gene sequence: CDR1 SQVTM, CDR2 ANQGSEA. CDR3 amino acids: CSVEDQDTELFF. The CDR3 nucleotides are TGCAGCGTTGAAGATCAAGACACGGAGCTGTTTTTT.

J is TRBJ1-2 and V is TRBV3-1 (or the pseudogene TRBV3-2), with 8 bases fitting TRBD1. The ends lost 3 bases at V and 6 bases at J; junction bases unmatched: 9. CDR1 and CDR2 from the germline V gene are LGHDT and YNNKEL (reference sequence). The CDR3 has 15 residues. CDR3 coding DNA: TGTGCCAGCAGCCATCTCCAGGGGGCTGGAAATGGCTACACCTTC. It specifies CASSHLQGAGNGYTF.

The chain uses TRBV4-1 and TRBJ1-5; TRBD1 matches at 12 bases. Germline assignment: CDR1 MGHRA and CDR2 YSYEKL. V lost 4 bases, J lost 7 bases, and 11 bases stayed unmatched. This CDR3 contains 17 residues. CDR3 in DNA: TGCGCCAGCAGCCTCGCGCATCCGGGACAGGGGGCCCAGCCCCAGCATTTT. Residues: CASSLAHPGQGAQPQHF.

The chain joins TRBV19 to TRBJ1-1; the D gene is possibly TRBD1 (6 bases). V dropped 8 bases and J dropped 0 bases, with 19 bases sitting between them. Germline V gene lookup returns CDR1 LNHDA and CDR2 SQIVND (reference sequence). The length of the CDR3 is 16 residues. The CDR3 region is CASSPVQGILNTEAFF. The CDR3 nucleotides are TGTGCCAGTTCCCCCGTCCAGGGGATCTTGAACACTGAAGCTTTCTTT.

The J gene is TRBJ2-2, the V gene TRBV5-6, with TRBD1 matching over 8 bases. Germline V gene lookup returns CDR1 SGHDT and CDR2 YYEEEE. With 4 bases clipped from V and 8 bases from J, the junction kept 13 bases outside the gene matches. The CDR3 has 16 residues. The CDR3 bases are TGTGCCAGCAGCCAACGGACAGGGACTGCAATGGGGGAGCTGTTTTTT. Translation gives CASSQRTGTAMGELFF.